Presented here are 27 T cell receptor beta chains from one specimen sequenced in a study of shared clonotypes between healthy human individuals. Naivety among CD8 cells was defined by CD45RO negativity and positive CCR7 selection, thereby excluding terminally differentiated effector memory CD45RA+ cells. TCRdb's copy holds only in-frame clones and misses some; the assay was immunoSEQ multiplex PCR. The repertoire consists of roughly 2.1 million clones, with about 93% occurring once and the leading ten covering 1.5% to 2%. The material sequenced was naive CD8+ T cells from PBMCs. The receptors here all came from a man younger than 35 in good health. Some clones in this sample may be carry-over from other donors' samples.

V gene TRBV18 combines with J gene TRBJ2-7, with D perhaps TRBD1 (6 bases). Germline values: CDR1 KGHSH, CDR2 LQKENI. The CDR3 sequence is 15 residues long. The V gene lost 0 bases and the J gene lost 2 bases, with 11 bases spanning the gap. The CDR3 nucleotides are TGTGCCAGCTCACCACCCTTACAGGGTCCCTACGAGCAGTACTTC. Amino acid sequence: CASSPPLQGPYEQYF.

Comment on this clone: Other DNA sequences in the same sample also yield this CDR3. The chain has TRBV5-6 and TRBJ2-7; D is unresolved. Trimming removed 0 bases at V and 3 bases at J, with 7 bases between. This CDR3 is built from 13 residues. Germline-derived CDR1 and CDR2 are SGHDT and YYEEEE. The CDR3 region has the DNA TGTGCCAGCAGCTTGGGTAGCAGCTACGAGCAGTACTTC. This encodes CASSLGSSYEQYF.

V gene TRBV19 combines with J gene TRBJ2-5; D is possibly TRBD2 (6 bases). CDR3 length equals 13 residues. V lost 8 bases and J lost 3, with 13 bases in between. Germline CDR1 is LNHDA and CDR2 is SQIVND (reference sequence). The CDR3 loop reads CASSRDFEETQYF. The CDR3, as DNA: TGTGCCAGTTCCAGGGACTTCGAAGAGACCCAGTACTTC.

The chain joins TRBV7-2 to TRBJ2-5, with D possibly being TRBD1 (7 bases). The CDR3 extends over 18 amino acids. Germline V CDR1 and CDR2: SGHTA, FQGNSA. With 4 bases removed from V and 5 bases from J, the gap between germline ends came to 26 bases. CDR3: CASSSRRPGTAGGETQYF. In nucleotides, the CDR3 is TGTGCCAGCAGCTCGAGACGTCCCGGGACAGCAGGAGGGGAGACCCAGTACTTC.

The V and J genes are TRBV27 and TRBJ2-3, with 9 positions matching TRBD2. Germline trimming cut 11 bases from V and 0 bases from J; bases unmatched to any gene: 15. Germline CDR1 MNHEY, CDR2 SMNVEV (reference sequence). This CDR3 region has 17 residues. The CDR3 DNA is TGTGCCTCCAGCCCCGTGGGTAGCGGGGGTAGCACAGATACGCAGTATTTT. Translated, it gives CASSPVGSGGSTDTQYF.

The chain links TRBV7-9 to TRBJ2-2, with unresolved D. The germline V gene encodes CDR1 SEHNR and CDR2 FQNEAQ (reference sequence). V dropped 2 bases and J dropped 3 bases, with 7 bases sitting between them. The CDR3 covers 14 residues. This CDR3 is CASSLIQHTGELFF. The CDR3 nucleotides are TGTGCCAGCAGCTTAATACAGCACACCGGGGAGCTGTTTTTT.

The J gene is TRBJ2-7, the V gene TRBV7-8; TRBD1 matches at 9 bases. CDR1 SGHVS and CDR2 FQNEAQ come from the germline V gene. The length of the CDR3 is 16 residues. The V segment lost 7 bases and the J segment 1 base; nucleotides outside the gene matches: 11. CDR3 sequence reads: CASTRDRVDKSYEQYF. The DNA of the CDR3 is TGTGCCAGCACCCGGGACAGGGTCGATAAATCCTACGAGCAGTACTTC.

This chain connects TRBV7-7 to TRBJ2-2; weak D call: TRBD2 (5 bases). Germline V CDR1 and CDR2: SSHAT, FNYEAQ (reference sequence). The germline V and J ends were trimmed by 5 bases and 5 bases, with 15 bases remaining between them. The CDR3 spans 15 residues. CDR3 nucleotide sequence: TGTGCCAGCAGCCCCCCCGTGGGAGCTACCGGGGAGCTGTTTTTT. It encodes CASSPPVGATGELFF.

As concerns this clone: Within the sample, other DNA sequences also encode this same CDR3. The J gene is TRBJ2-2, the V gene TRBV9; unclear D gene. V was shortened by 2 bases and J by 4 bases, with 6 bases between the two germline ends. The CDR3 has 13 amino acids. Germline lookup yields CDR1 SGDLS and CDR2 YYNGEE. The DNA of the CDR3 is TGTGCCAGCAGCGTTACGGGCACCGGGGAGCTGTTTTTT. Encoded protein: CASSVTGTGELFF.

V and J are TRBV28 and TRBJ2-2; D not certain. This CDR3 has 14 residues. Per germline, CDR1 MDHEN and CDR2 SYDVKM. V gave up 6 bases and J gave up 4 bases, with 12 bases separating them. CDR3 sequence: CASSLAWGTGELFF. CDR3 coding DNA: TGTGCCAGCAGCCTCGCCTGGGGCACCGGGGAGCTGTTTTTT. Full variable domain (rest looked up from reference TRBV28 and TRBJ2-2): DVKVTQSSRYLVKRTGEKVFLECVQDMDHENMFWYRQDPGLGLRLIYFSYDVKMKEKGDIPEGYSVSREKKERFSLILESASTNQTSMYLCASSLAWGTGELFFGEGSRLTVL.

In DNA form, the CDR3 reads TGTGCCAGCAGTTTACAAAAATACAGGGGAAACACTGAAGCTTTCTTT. Protein sequence: CASSLQKYRGNTEAFF. The V gene is TRBV28, the J gene TRBJ1-1, with 7 bases lining up with TRBD1. Germline CDR1 and CDR2: MDHEN and SYDVKM. This CDR3 is built from 16 residues. With 2 bases clipped from V and 2 bases from J, the junction kept 8 bases outside the gene matches.

The chain is built from TRBV2 and TRBJ2-1; D is ambiguous. This CDR3 region has 14 residues. V was clipped by 1 base and J by 5 bases, with 9 bases between them. Germline CDR1 is SNHLY and CDR2 is FYNNEI. Here the CDR3 DNA reads TGTGCCAGCAGTGAAGATCTAGGGAACAATGAGCAGTTCTTC. Encoded protein: CASSEDLGNNEQFF.

The chain employs TRBV7-9 and TRBJ1-4; D gene unclear. CDR1 and CDR2 (germline): SEHNR, FQNEAQ (reference sequence). There are 19 residues in the CDR3. Trimming took off 4 bases at V and 5 bases at J, with 26 bases between the two ends. The CDR3 region is CASSSILPTKRQINEKLFF. The CDR3 DNA follows: TGTGCCAGCAGCTCCATCCTTCCCACGAAACGGCAGATAAATGAAAAACTGTTTTTT.

This chain connects TRBV29-1 to TRBJ2-5; TRBD1 matches 8 bases. With 4 bases clipped from V and 11 bases from J, the junction kept 15 bases outside the gene matches. CDR3 length equals 14 residues. The germline gives CDR1 SQVTM, CDR2 ANQGSEA. This CDR3 is CSVVGQGTRGEQYF. CDR3 bases: TGCAGCGTTGTAGGACAGGGAACGCGAGGGGAGCAGTACTTC.

The chain combines TRBV28 with TRBJ1-1; D is uncertain. The CDR3 sequence is 15 residues long. Trimming took 7 bases from V and 0 from J, leaving 15 bases between them. In germline, CDR1 is MDHEN, CDR2 SYDVKM. The CDR3 DNA is TGTGCCAGCACCAGGACGGGCCCGATGAACACTGAAGCTTTCTTT. This translates into CASTRTGPMNTEAFF.

The chain joins TRBV6-1 to TRBJ1-5, with 9 bases identical to TRBD1. J gave up 7 bases and V 2 bases, and 6 bases lay outside the gene matches. CDR1 and CDR2 (germline): MNHNS, SASEGT. The CDR3 spans 15 residues. The DNA of the CDR3 is TGTGCCAGCAGTGAAACAGGGGGCTTTGGACAGCCCCAGCATTTT. Encoded protein: CASSETGGFGQPQHF.

This chain connects TRBV28 to TRBJ1-2; a possible D gene is TRBD1 (6 bases). The CDR3 consists of 15 residues. The V end was cut by 3 bases, the J end by 4 bases, with 15 bases between. Germline assignment: CDR1 MDHEN and CDR2 SYDVKM. Here the CDR3 reads CASSLQGWLFYGYTF. The CDR3 bases are TGTGCCAGCAGTTTGCAGGGGTGGCTTTTCTATGGCTACACCTTC.

J is TRBJ1-5 and V is TRBV9, with D uncertain. CDR3 size: 15 residues. The V end lost 3 bases, the J end lost 3 bases, and 13 bases lay between the germline ends. CDR1 and CDR2 (germline): SGDLS, YYNGEE. The CDR3 is CASSATDGFNQPQHF. In DNA, the CDR3 is TGTGCCAGCAGCGCCACGGACGGCTTCAATCAGCCCCAGCATTTT.

The DNA of the CDR3 is TGTGCCAGCAGCTTTATGACAGGGGGCTACACTGAAGCTTTCTTT. This translates into CASSFMTGGYTEAFF. The V gene is TRBV7-9, the J gene TRBJ1-1, with 10 bases fitting TRBD1. The germline V gene has CDR1 SEHNR and CDR2 FQNEAQ (reference sequence). This CDR3 is built from 15 residues. V trimming: 3 bases; J trimming: 3 bases; junction bases outside the gene matches: 4. The complete variable domain, with remaining parts taken from reference TRBV7-9 and TRBJ1-1, reads DTGVSQNPRHKITKRGQNVTFRCDPISEHNRLYWYRQTLGQGPEFLTYFQNEAQLEKSRLLSDRFSAERPKGSFSTLEIQRTEQGDSAMYLCASSFMTGGYTEAFFGQGTRLTVV.

The chain is built from TRBV27 and TRBJ2-1; D not resolved. The CDR3 consists of 14 residues. The V end was cut by 3 bases, the J end by 0 bases, with 6 bases between. The V gene's germline CDR1 is MNHEY and CDR2 SMNVEV (reference sequence). CDR3 sequence (DNA): TGTGCCAGCAGTTTTGCTGTCTCCTACAATGAGCAGTTCTTC. It specifies CASSFAVSYNEQFF.

The genes are TRBV7-8 and TRBJ2-7, with D maybe TRBD1 (6 bases). The CDR3 has 14 amino acids. With 5 bases removed from V and 4 bases from J, the gap between germline ends came to 15 bases. The V gene's germline CDR1 is SGHVS and CDR2 FQNEAQ. CDR3 coding DNA: TGTGCCAGCAGCCCCACGGGGACACCTTACGAGCAGTACTTC. This gives the protein CASSPTGTPYEQYF.

The chain couples TRBV4-3 to TRBJ2-5; 10 bases align to TRBD2. With 0 bases clipped from V and 5 bases from J, the junction kept 12 bases outside the gene matches. Per germline, CDR1 LGHNA and CDR2 YSLEER. This CDR3 region has 18 residues. The CDR3 DNA sequence: TGCGCCAGCAGCCAAGATGGTCCAGCGGGAGGGTCGCGGGAGACCCAGTACTTC. Its protein product is CASSQDGPAGGSRETQYF.

V and J are TRBV19 and TRBJ1-1; 7 bases line up with TRBD1. Germline assignment: CDR1 LNHDA and CDR2 SQIVND (reference sequence). The V and J ends lost 6 bases and 6 bases, in that order; junction bases with no gene match: 10. The CDR3 is 14 residues long. CDR3 DNA: TGTGCCAGTAGCCTGGACAGGTCTTTGGCTGAAGCTTTCTTT. Translation: CASSLDRSLAEAFF.

The chain couples TRBV2 to TRBJ2-1; 8 bases agree with TRBD1. Losses at the gene ends were 4 bases for V and 12 bases for J; bases not matched to a gene: 14. Looked up from germline, CDR1 is SNHLY and CDR2 is FYNNEI. The CDR3 covers 15 residues. In DNA, the CDR3 is TGTGCCAGCAGTGGTTTGGGACAGGATACAATGAGGCAGTTCTTC. Its protein product is CASSGLGQDTMRQFF.

The chain joins TRBV5-6 to TRBJ2-7; no clear D gene. The germline gives CDR1 SGHDT, CDR2 YYEEEE. The CDR3 is made up of 15 amino acids. V was cut by 2 bases and J by 2 bases, with 14 bases left in between. This CDR3 is CASSFLESPPYEQYF. The CDR3 bases are TGTGCCAGCAGCTTCCTTGAATCACCCCCCTACGAGCAGTACTTC.

The J gene is TRBJ2-5, the V gene TRBV7-9, with D perhaps matching TRBD1 (6 bases). Germline V gene sequence: CDR1 SEHNR, CDR2 FQNEAQ (reference sequence). The V end was cut by 3 bases, the J end by 1 base, with 15 bases between. The CDR3 is made up of 16 amino acids. CDR3 region: CASSFDFGDTQETQYF. CDR3 nucleotide sequence: TGTGCCAGCAGCTTTGACTTTGGGGACACCCAAGAGACCCAGTACTTC.

This clone was seen once. CDR3 DNA: TGTGCCAGCAGTCTCGGGTCCTACGAGCAGTACTTC. It is translated as CASSLGSYEQYF. The gene calls are TRBV6-5 and TRBJ2-7, with D hard to call. From germline, CDR1 is MNHEY and CDR2 SVGAGI. CDR3 length: 12 amino acids. The V end lost 5 bases, the J end lost 1 base, and 6 bases lay between the germline ends.